This T cell receptor beta chain is from a study of human T cells and chemical hapten exposure. Trimming removed 6 bases at V and 0 bases at J, with 4 bases between. The germline CDR1 and CDR2 sequences are SGHAT and FQNNGV. This CDR3 has 12 amino acids. During construction of the library, unique molecular identifiers were attached to individual cDNA molecules for quantitative, reproducible TCR counting. TCRdb fed the reads into MiXCR, producing one record per CDR3 protein. The sample has about 120,000 distinct CDR3 sequences, 8.5% to 9% seen once. This clonotype was found many times. It was unfractionated whole blood from which total RNA was extracted.

The chain joins TRBV11-2 to TRBJ2-3, with no clear D. This receptor was taken from a human donor in good health. Some clones in this sample may be carry-over from other donors' samples. The sequenced material came from whole blood. Written as DNA, the CDR3 is TGTGCCAGCAGATTTAGCACAGATACGCAGTATTTT. Protein product: CASRFSTDTQYF.